This TCR beta chain was recorded in a study of OX40 agonist ivuxolimab in advanced cancers. On the study more broadly: Every patient in dose escalation had hepatocellular carcinoma, melanoma, renal cell or head and neck cancer. Study-level findings and limits: By week 6 at 0.1 to 3.0 mg/kg, blood CD4+ and CD8+ T cells had expanded clonally. Averaged across samples, CD8+ T cells carried more expanded clones than CD4+ did.

This clone was counted a few times. The antigen is not known. Sampling of blood occurred at baseline, cycle 4 day 1, and cycle 7 day 1. Clones were read by immunoSEQ multiplex PCR, and TCRdb kept only the in-frame ones, dropping some. The data contain more than 40,000 clones, almost 90% of them seen just once; the ten biggest clones take up under 10%. V lost 6 bases and J 7 bases, leaving 19 bases between the germline ends. There are 15 residues in the CDR3. In germline, CDR1 is MRHNA, CDR2 SNTAGT. Sequencing was performed on CD4+ or CD8+ T cells sorted from blood, taken in a trial of the OX40 agonist ivuxolimab. The rearrangement joins TRBV6-4 to TRBJ2-1, with D possibly matching TRBD2 (5 bases). This clonotype originated in an adult with an advanced solid tumor such as melanoma, head and neck, liver or kidney cancer. In DNA form, the CDR3 reads TGTGCCAGCAGGTTGGAAGAGGACGGGAAGAATGAGCAGTTCTTC. It yields the protein CASRLEEDGKNEQFF.